The table lists the clone carrying this T cell receptor (beta chain) with many counts. The data derive from a study of neurological immune-mediated disorders. Whenever a sequencing run was performed, it yielded over 160 million TCR-beta sequences from 15-18 subjects. MiXCR, run by TCRdb on the 5' RACE reads, gives a single entry per CDR3 protein. The profile covers 90,000 to 150,000 distinct CDR3 sequences, with roughly 3.2% appearing a single time and 1% to 1.5% taken by the ten largest. The CDR3 has 11 amino acids. Germline V gene sequence: CDR1 DFQATT, CDR2 SNEGSKA (reference sequence). V lost 5 bases and J lost 6, with 11 bases in between.

Sequenced input: PBMCs. The chain is built from TRBV20-1 and TRBJ2-7; a weak D match, TRBD1 (5 bases). This TCR was recovered from a woman in her twenties or thirties with multiple sclerosis. The CDR3 DNA is TGCAGTGCTGAACAGGTCCGCGAGCAGTACTTC. This encodes CSAEQVREQYF.